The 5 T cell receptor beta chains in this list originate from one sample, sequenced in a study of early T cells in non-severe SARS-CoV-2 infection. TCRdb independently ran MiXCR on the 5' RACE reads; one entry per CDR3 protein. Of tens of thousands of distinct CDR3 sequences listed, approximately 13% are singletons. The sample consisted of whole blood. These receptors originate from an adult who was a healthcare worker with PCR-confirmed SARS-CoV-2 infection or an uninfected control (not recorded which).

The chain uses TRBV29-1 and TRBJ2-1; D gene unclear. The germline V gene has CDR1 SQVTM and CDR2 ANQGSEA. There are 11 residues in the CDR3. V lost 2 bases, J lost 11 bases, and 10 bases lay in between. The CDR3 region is CSVEMATQQFF. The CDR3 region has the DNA TGCAGCGTTGAAATGGCTACCCAGCAGTTCTTC.

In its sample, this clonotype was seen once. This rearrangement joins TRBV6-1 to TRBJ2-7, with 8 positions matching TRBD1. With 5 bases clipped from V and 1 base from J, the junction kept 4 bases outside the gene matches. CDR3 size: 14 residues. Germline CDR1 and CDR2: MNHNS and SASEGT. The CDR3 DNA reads TGTGCCAGCAGTTCTCGACAGGGGTCCTACGAGCAGTACTTC. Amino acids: CASSSRQGSYEQYF.

CDR3 region: CSVQWGAKNIQYF. In DNA, the CDR3 is TGCAGCGTTCAATGGGGAGCCAAAAACATTCAGTACTTC. V gene TRBV29-1 combines with J gene TRBJ2-4; no clear D. Germline lookup yields CDR1 SQVTM and CDR2 ANQGSEA. This CDR3 contains 13 residues. V dropped 5 bases and J dropped 0 bases, with 8 bases sitting between them.

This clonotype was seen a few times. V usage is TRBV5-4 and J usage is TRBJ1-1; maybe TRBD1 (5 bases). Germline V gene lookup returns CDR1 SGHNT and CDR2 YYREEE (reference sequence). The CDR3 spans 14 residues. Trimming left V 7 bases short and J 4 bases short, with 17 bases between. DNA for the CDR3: TGTGCCAGCTGGGGTGGGCAGGGATTCACTGAAGCTTTCTTT. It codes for CASWGGQGFTEAFF. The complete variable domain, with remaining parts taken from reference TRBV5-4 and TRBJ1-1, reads ETGVTQSPTHLIKTRGQQVTLRCSSQSGHNTVSWYQQALGQGPQFIFQYYREEENGRGNFPPRFSGLQFPNYSSELNVNALELDDSALYLCASWGGQGFTEAFFGQGTRLTVV.

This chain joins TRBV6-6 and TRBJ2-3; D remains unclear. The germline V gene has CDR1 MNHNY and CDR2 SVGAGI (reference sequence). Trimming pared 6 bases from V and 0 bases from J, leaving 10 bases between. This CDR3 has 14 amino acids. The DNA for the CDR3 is TGTGCCAGCAGGCGTCCGACTAGCACAGATACGCAGTATTTT. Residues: CASRRPTSTDTQYF.